This T cell receptor (beta chain) was obtained from a study of early T cells in non-severe SARS-CoV-2 infection. This clonotype was recorded at least ten times. The library protocol tagged individual cDNA molecules with unique molecular identifiers. MiXCR, run by TCRdb on the 5' RACE reads, gives a single entry per CDR3 protein. Among tens of thousands of distinct CDR3 sequences listed, about 13% were seen once. The V gene's germline CDR1 is SQVTM and CDR2 ANQGSEA. V lost 4 bases and J lost 3, with 12 bases in between. The CDR3 spans 13 residues. The V and J genes are TRBV29-1 and TRBJ2-5, with D unresolved. Sequenced input: whole blood. This receptor was identified in an adult who was a healthcare worker with PCR-confirmed SARS-CoV-2 infection or an uninfected control (not recorded which). The CDR3 DNA sequence: TGCAGCGTTGGGGCGCGTCAGAAAGAGACCCAGTACTTC. Translated, it gives CSVGARQKETQYF.